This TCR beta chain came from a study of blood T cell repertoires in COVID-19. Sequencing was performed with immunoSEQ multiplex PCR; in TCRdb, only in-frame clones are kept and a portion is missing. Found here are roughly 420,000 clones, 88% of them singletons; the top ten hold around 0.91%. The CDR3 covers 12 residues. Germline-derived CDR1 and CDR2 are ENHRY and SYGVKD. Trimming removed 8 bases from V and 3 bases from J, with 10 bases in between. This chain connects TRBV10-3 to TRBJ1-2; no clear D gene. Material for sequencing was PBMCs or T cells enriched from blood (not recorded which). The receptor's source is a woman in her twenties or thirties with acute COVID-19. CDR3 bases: TGTGCCATCGGGCCCGGCGACTATGGCTACACCTTC. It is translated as CAIGPGDYGYTF.